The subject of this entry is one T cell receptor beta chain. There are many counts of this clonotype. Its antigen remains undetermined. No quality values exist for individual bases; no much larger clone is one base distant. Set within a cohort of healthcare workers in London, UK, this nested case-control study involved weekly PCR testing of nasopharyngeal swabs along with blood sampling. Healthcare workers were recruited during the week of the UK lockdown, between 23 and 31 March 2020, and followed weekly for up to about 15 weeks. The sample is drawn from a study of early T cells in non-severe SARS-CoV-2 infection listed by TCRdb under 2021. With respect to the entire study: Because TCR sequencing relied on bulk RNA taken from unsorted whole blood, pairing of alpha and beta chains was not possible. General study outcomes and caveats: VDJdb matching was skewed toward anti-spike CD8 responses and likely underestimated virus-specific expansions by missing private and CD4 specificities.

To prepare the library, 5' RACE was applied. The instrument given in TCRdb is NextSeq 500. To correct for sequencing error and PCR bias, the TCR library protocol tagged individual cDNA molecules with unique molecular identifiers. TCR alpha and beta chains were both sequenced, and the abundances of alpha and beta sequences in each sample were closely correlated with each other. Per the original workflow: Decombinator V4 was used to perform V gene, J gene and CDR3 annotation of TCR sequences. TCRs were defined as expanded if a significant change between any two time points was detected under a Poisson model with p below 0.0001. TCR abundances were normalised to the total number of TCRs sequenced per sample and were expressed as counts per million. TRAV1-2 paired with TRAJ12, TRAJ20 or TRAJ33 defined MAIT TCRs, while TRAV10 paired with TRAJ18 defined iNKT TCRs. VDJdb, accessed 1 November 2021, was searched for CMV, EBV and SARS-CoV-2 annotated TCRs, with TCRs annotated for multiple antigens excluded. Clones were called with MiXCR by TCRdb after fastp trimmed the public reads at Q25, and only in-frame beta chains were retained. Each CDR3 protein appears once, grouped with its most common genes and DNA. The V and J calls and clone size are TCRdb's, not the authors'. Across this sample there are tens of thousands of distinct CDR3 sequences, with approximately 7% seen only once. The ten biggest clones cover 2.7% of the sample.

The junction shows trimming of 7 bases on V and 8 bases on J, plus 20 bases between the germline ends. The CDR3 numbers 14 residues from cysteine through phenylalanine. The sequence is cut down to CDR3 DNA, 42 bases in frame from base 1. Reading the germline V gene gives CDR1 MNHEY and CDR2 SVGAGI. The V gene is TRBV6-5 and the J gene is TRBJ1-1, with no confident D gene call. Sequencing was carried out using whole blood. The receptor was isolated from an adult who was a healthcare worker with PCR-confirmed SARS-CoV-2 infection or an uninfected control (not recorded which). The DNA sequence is TGTGCCAGCAACTTGGGCGTTATTACTTTCGAAGCTTTCTTT. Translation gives CASNLGVITFEAFF.